The text below deals with one T cell receptor (beta chain). Antigen unknown. The method was immunoSEQ multiplex PCR; TCRdb's version includes in-frame clones alone and lacks a portion of them. The table lists 120,000 to 150,000 clones, 90% to 95% of them singletons. The CDR3 has 14 amino acids. Germline CDR1 MNHEY, CDR2 SMNVEV (reference sequence). Trimming left V 0 bases short and J 1 base short, with 3 bases between. These data belong to a study of T cell responses to AZD1222 COVID-19 vaccine. Study observations and caveats: White British people made up most donors, females outnumbered males, and clonal diversity was possibly underestimated. Researchers took repertoire samples only after the peak T cell response had come.

The genes are TRBV27 and TRBJ2-2; D gene uncertain. Sequences were derived from peripheral blood, sampled on day 0 of AZD1222 vaccination. This clonotype originated in an adult in good health. CDR3 amino acids: CASSLSGNTGELFF. DNA of the CDR3: TGTGCCAGCAGTTTATCGGGGAACACCGGGGAGCTGTTTTTT.